This T cell receptor (beta chain) was documented in a study of cytomegalovirus exposure and HLA in healthy donors. Findings of the study overall: In vitro checks showed that a few CMV-associated chains really do target CMV antigens. Rarity held for most TCR sequences, but there were some public TCRs that occurred in many donors. Altogether, 150 or so TCR beta chains were recorded as cytomegalovirus-associated.

Profiled with immunoSEQ multiplex PCR; TCRdb holds only in-frame clones, not every one. The sample yields approximately 82,000 clones, around 95% seen once. In the case of this clone: Its antigen is not identified.

Donors came from a validation cohort of 95 to 150 subjects, distinct from the first 666-subject cohort. The sequencing sample was made of PBMCs. The sequence derives from a woman in her late teens or twenties in good health and CMV-seronegative.

CDR3 nucleotide sequence: TGTGCCAGCAGCCGGAGGAATATTGCGCAAACTGCAGATACGCAGTATTTT. Its translation: CASSRRNIAQTADTQYF. The chain joins TRBV14 to TRBJ2-3; D may be TRBD2 (5 bases). Between the trimmed V and J ends, which lost 4 bases and 4 bases, there was a span of 21 bases. This CDR3 has 17 residues. Germline assignment: CDR1 SGHDN and CDR2 FVKESK.